This T cell receptor beta chain was sequenced in a study of radiation and T cells in renal cell carcinoma (dated by TCRdb to 2020 to 2021). About the study as a whole: The samples were drawn from a clinical trial, where primary renal cell carcinomas were treated with 15 Gy of stereotactic body radiation therapy and then removed by nephrectomy 4 weeks afterward. A total of 50 or so samples underwent TCR beta sequencing, made up of around 26 tumors and roughly 27 peripheral blood samples. In the approximately 53 samples combined, fewer than 5 million unique CDR3 nucleotide sequences were found, encoding about 2,700,000 unique CDR3 amino acid sequences.

This sample's time point label indicates: blood 2 weeks post-SBRT. The sample's treatment or condition label is to be understood as: 15 Gy SBRT to primary tumor, nephrectomy 4 weeks later. To follow tumor-enriched clonotypes, peripheral blood was collected serially from radiation-treated patients at baseline and again at 2 weeks and 4 weeks after SBRT. Renal cell carcinoma with clear cell pathology was present in all patients. Genomic DNA for TCR sequencing was prepared using the QIAamp DNA Blood Mini Kit (Qiagen). Samples were included in the analyses only if all quality control checks were passed. Reading from cysteine to phenylalanine, the CDR3 counts 16 amino acids. Left in the record is the CDR3 DNA by itself, 48 bases read in frame from the first base. From the germline V gene, CDR1 is SGHTA and CDR2 is FQGNSA. V lost 5 bases and J lost 2 bases, and the count of bases not matched to a germline gene is 8.

Study-wide findings and limitations: Because pretreatment tumor biopsies were not available, the baseline intratumoral presence of clonotypes could not be determined. Dynamics of the blood repertoire were not tracked past 4 weeks after treatment. In blood, the top tumor clonotypes increased from baseline to 2 weeks after radiation and then shrank by 4 weeks, which suggests a temporary expansion of tumor-resident clones. With a single-armed trial design, the study had no way to address how radiation dose or scheduling affects the TCR repertoire.

Following the manufacturer's recommendations, the immunoSEQ kit was used to generate TCR beta libraries from genomic DNA. To prepare the libraries, a first multiplex PCR with proprietary primers was run, followed by a second PCR that added unique barcodes, and a bead cleanup was done after each round. Each sample batch included a kit-provided positive control reaction and a negative control reaction. The final libraries were assessed on an Agilent 4200 TapeStation D1000 ScreenTape, pooled by volume, and quantified by qPCR. Sequencing was performed on an Illumina NextSeq500 using a MidOutput 150-cycle cartridge, with 156 Read1 cycles, 15 Index1 cycles, and the kit custom primers. The pooled library was loaded at about 1 pM, and roughly 20% PhiX control was spiked in. The source study handled its data this way. The vendor-processed data were analyzed in R, and a clonotype was defined as all T cells that share the same CDR3 nucleotide sequence. For clone abundance analyses, frequencies were normalized to the 10,000 most abundant clones per sample. Public T cell clones, which averaged fewer than five per sample, were removed prior to analysis. A difference in abundance of at least 32-fold between compartments was used to define tumor-enriched and baseline blood-enriched clonotypes. A beta-binomial differential abundance model was applied to find clonotypes that expanded or contracted between blood time points. Tumor-blood repertoire similarity was measured with the Baroni-Urbani and Buser coefficient, and groups were compared using two-tailed Wilcoxon tests in R. The source is immuneACCESS, and TCRdb retained only in-frame sequences with V and J called. Part of the clones is not carried over; for the studies checked, unresolved V genes explain less than half of this, and the remainder is unexplained. The V and J calls and clone size come from that table; D and trimming were worked out from the DNA. Counted in this sample were 70,000 or so clones; over 80% of them appeared once. Of the sample, 5.8% is held by the ten largest clones.

On this clone: Its antigen has not been determined. No base quality values were provided; no much bigger clone lies one nucleotide off.

The sequenced sample was blood, obtained from a patient whose treatment included radiotherapy and nephrectomy. The chain is encoded by TRBV7-2 joined to TRBJ2-1; 8 central bases correspond to TRBD2. The sequence was collected from a man aged 55 to 70 with renal cell carcinoma. The bases are TGTGCCAGCAGCCCCACGGGACTAGAGACCTACAATGAGCAGTTCTTC. Its protein reads: CASSPTGLETYNEQFF. The CDR3, completed at both ends by the reference TRBV7-2 and TRBJ2-1 genes, gives the full variable domain GAGVSQSPSNKVTEKGKDVELRCDPISGHTALYWYRQSLGQGLEFLIYFQGNSAPDKSGLPSDRFSAERTGGSVSTLTIQRTQQEDSAVYLCASSPTGLETYNEQFFGPGTRLTVL.